This TCR beta chain was identified during a study of cytomegalovirus exposure and HLA in healthy donors listed by TCRdb under 2017. With respect to the entire study: In an earlier analysis of 550 to 750 of the donors, about 260 Gb of sequence data and 90 million to 120 million unique TCR beta sequences from some 170 million T cells were reported. An early release covering about 600 HLA-typed donors comprised roughly 300 gigabases of sequencing data and tens of millions of unique TCR sequences. Of the 350 to 450 genotyped donors, about 84% fell in the genetic ancestry cluster associated with self-reported Caucasian donors. The study was designed to test whether signatures of past pathogen exposure could be identified by cataloging public T cell receptors. The study used immunosequencing to profile the T cell repertoires of around 600 subjects and linked those repertoires to cytomegalovirus serostatus. A separate validation cohort of 90 to 150 different subjects was used in addition to the roughly 670-subject first cohort. To predict cytomegalovirus infection status, the study combined high-throughput TCR immunosequencing, statistical association of individual TCRs with disease status, and machine learning. A later analysis re-examined previously published TCR beta repertoires from more than 600 donors and added high-resolution HLA genotyping to investigate patterns of TCR occurrence. In the later analysis, no new phenotypic data were used to find candidate immune exposures; instead, reliance was placed on TCR beta sequences and their occurrence across donors. To decide whether each TCR beta V gene segment behaved as functional or pseudogenic, an earlier analysis of some 600 of the donors relied on high-throughput TCR beta sequencing. Donor age, sex, ethnicity and CMV serostatus were collected together with the repertoire data. In a later genetic analysis, genome-wide SNP genotypes for 398 of the 666 donors were used, and that subset was treated as a discovery cohort. Every repertoire in the discovery cohort had been generated on one and the same sequencing platform. Class I and class II HLA loci were covered by the typing at four-digit resolution. The number of typed donors differed by locus: roughly 629-640 for A, B, C, DRB1 and DQB1; 500 to 550 for DQA1; approximately 600 for DPA1; and roughly 490 for DPB1. Four or five DR-DQ haplotypes were handled as single units for association and clustering, since linkage in the cohort was strong. Among roughly 400 genotyped donors of the cohort, an average of roughly 230,000 unique TCR beta nucleotide sequences was sequenced per donor, of which about 18% were non-productive.

The germline V gene (reference sequence) specifies LNHDA as CDR1 and SQIVND as CDR2. V drops 3 bases and J drops 4 bases, leaving 6 bases in between. Taken from cysteine to phenylalanine, the CDR3 has 13 residues. Only CDR3 DNA remains: 39 bases, in frame from the first base. Preparation of the library involved the immunoSEQ multiplex PCR assay. The multiplex PCR relied on a mix of 60 forward primers for TCR Vbeta segments and 13 reverse primers for TCR Jbeta segments. Amplification of the CDR3 region of rearranged TCR beta genes was performed with a multiplex PCR assay on genomic DNA. The Illumina HiSeq System was used to sequence the amplified TCR beta libraries as 87-base-pair reads. The original methods were these. Across the roughly 700 repertoires, a later analysis counted tens of millions of unique TCR beta chains, 9.5 million to 13 million of which were shared by at least two donors. To remove PCR and sequencing errors, raw reads were error-corrected and collapsed into unique sequences using a nearest-neighbor algorithm that merged closely related sequences. To assign V, D and J gene segments, CDR3 sequences were aligned to IMGT reference sequences. Each retained sequence needed at least a six-nucleotide match to both a V gene segment and a J gene segment. A rearrangement was called productive if the CDR3 had no stop codons and remained in frame with V and J, and every other rearrangement was called non-productive. CDR3 was defined by IMGT convention, running from the second conserved V-encoded cysteine to the conserved J-encoded phenylalanine. In an earlier analysis of more than 550 of the donors, sequences lacking an unambiguous match to a single V gene segment were excluded. An earlier analysis of under 750 of the donors called V segments functional above 56.7% productive rearrangements and segregating when the between-donor standard deviation exceeded 5%. To diagnose cytomegalovirus status from the catalog of TCR beta chain sequences, a statistical classification framework was built. In a later analysis, V and J genes were assigned by comparing TCR nucleotide sequences against IMGT/GENE-DB human TR gene sequences. A later analysis assigned CDR3 sequences and most-parsimonious VDJ recombination scenarios with the TCRdist pipeline. In a later analysis, every TCR beta chain was defined by the combination of its CDR3 amino acid sequence and its V-gene family, and reads without a unique V-gene family were dropped. A later analysis removed roughly 590 highly shared, low-generation-probability nucleotide sequences to deal with suspected cross-contamination and a sequencing artifact. For each public chain, a later analysis derived a clonal expansion index from normalized ranks of inferred template counts within each repertoire. Generation probabilities in a later analysis came from a VDJ recombination model fitted to out-of-frame rearrangements, and those results were checked against IGoR. In a later analysis, hypergeometric tests were used to score TCR-TCR, TCR-HLA and TCR-CMV co-occurrence, with a repertoire-size bias correction applied to TCR pairs. To estimate false discovery rates, a later analysis permuted the HLA or CMV assignments 20 times. In a later analysis, co-occurring TCRs were grouped using DBSCAN, with TCRdist sequence similarity added in when clustering inside HLA-allele-positive subsets. Co-occurrence clustering excluded repertoires with fewer than 30,000 or more than 120,000 public chains, plus five with anomalous nucleotide sharing. Held by TCRdb, this immuneACCESS table contains in-frame sequences only and omits some clones. Under half of the omission traces to an unresolved V gene where checked; the cause of the rest is unknown. That table is the source of V, J and clone size, and D and trimming were worked out from the DNA. This sample has 85,000 to 130,000 clones in its table, and 70% to 80% of those were observed once. The ten most abundant clones make up 4.8% of the sample.

In the case of this clone: The antigen it recognizes is unknown. No per-base quality is available; no much larger clone lies one base away.

The cohort comprised 550 to 700 healthy bone marrow donors. At the time of sampling, all cohort members were nominally healthy, though unrecorded immune exposures were likely present. The donor tested CMV seropositive, placing the donor among the 289 seropositive members of the cohort. A peripheral blood sample was provided by each donor, and peripheral blood mononuclear cells were used for TCR beta sequencing. Genomic DNA was extracted from the blood cell samples with the Qiagen DNeasy Blood Extraction Kit. The research as a whole found: Strong co-occurrence of HLA alleles, especially DR and DQ, made assigning TCR associations to individual alleles difficult. The authors suggested that the approach could potentially be extended to other disease states and immunological phenotypes. In a later analysis, more than 15,000 TCR beta sequences were associated with specific HLA alleles at a false discovery rate of 0.05. In this cohort, only TCR beta chains were sequenced, and detectable features were limited by the absence of alpha or paired-chain data. According to a later analysis, most CMV-associated TCR beta chains appeared to be HLA-restricted, and the HLA associations seemed to be driven largely by CMV exposure. The sequencing pipeline was judged likely to have produced a cluster of highly shared sequence variants as a technical artifact. Three of the identified cytomegalovirus-associated TCR beta chains were confirmed in vitro to be specific for cytomegalovirus antigens. Cytomegalovirus status was reported to be diagnosed by the classifier with high specificity and sensitivity in both the original and validation cohorts. A later analysis found that HLA-associated TCR beta chains were more clonally expanded and had lower generation probabilities than equally common non-associated chains. In an earlier analysis of over 550 of the donors, most TCR beta V segments were observed in productive rearrangements about 87% or about 30% of the time, broadly matching IMGT annotations. Seventeen rarely observed V segments, including chromosome 9 orphons, were excluded from the earlier analysis of several hundred of the donors because counts were too low. Immune exposure information for the cohort was limited to CMV serostatus. Most TCR sequences were observed very rarely across donors, whereas some public TCRs were present in many individuals. Compared with the 666-donor mean, donors in an Asian-associated ancestry cluster had fewer N-insertions in productive TCRs, according to a later genetic analysis. A further reported finding was that TCR beta sequences accurately predicted the HLA-A and HLA-B alleles for most subjects in the first cohort. V-gene and J-gene trimming of TCR beta chains was associated with a missense DCLRE1C variant in a later genetic analysis, and the association was replicated in an independent cohort. In a later analysis, TCR association rates were found to vary across HLA loci, with the most associated TCRs seen for DRB1 alleles and the fewest for HLA-C alleles. Correlated functional status among segregating V segments might reflect linkage disequilibrium, but an unknown experimental factor could not be ruled out. Sequencing depth was assumed to be roughly uniform across donors in the presence/absence analyses, though that assumption may not hold. HLA typing was unavailable for some donors at each locus, so association tests used only the typed subset. In the study, 150 to 200 TCR beta chains were listed as associated with cytomegalovirus. The 87-base-pair reads could not distinguish some IMGT-functional V segments, including TRBV6-2 and TRBV6-3, so those segments were excluded. A later analysis reported that several top co-occurrence clusters appeared linked to parvovirus B19, influenza, CMV and Epstein-Barr virus.

What was sequenced was PBMCs. The chain is made from TRBV19 and TRBJ1-4; too little of a D gene remains to name it. The sequence was obtained from a woman aged 18-30 years in good health and CMV-seropositive. The CDR3 region has the sequence CASSMEGNEKLFF. Read as DNA, the sequence is TGTGCCAGTAGTATGGAGGGTAATGAAAAACTGTTTTTT. The reference TRBV19 and TRBJ1-4 proteins fill in what lies around the CDR3, so the full variable domain reads DGGITQSPKYLFRKEGQNVTLSCEQNLNHDAMYWYRQDPGQGLRLIYYSQIVNDFQKGDIAEGYSVSREKKESFPLTVTSAQKNPTAFYLCASSMEGNEKLFFGSGTQLSVL.